The present TCR beta chain was sequenced within a study of blood T cells in healthy people across ages (dated by TCRdb to the mid-2010s). Regarding the study in general: In model experiments, template switching captured roughly one uniquely barcoded TCR beta cDNA molecule for every two T cells. The study measured age-related changes in TCR beta repertoire diversity using deep sequencing normalized with unique cDNA molecular identifiers. Four age groups were formed from the donors: young (average about 17 years), middle-aged (approximately 39), aged (approximately 60) and long-lived (less than 85). To avoid experimental bias, donors of different ages were spread randomly across the sequencing lanes. Two additional independent replicas of 1 million unique cDNA reads from the same blood draw were analyzed for two donors (one aged 18 to 30 and one aged 80 or older).

The germline V gene (reference sequence) provides CDR1 GTSNPN and CDR2 SVGIG. Trimmed from V: 5 bases; trimmed from J: 0 bases; junction bases lacking a gene match: 6. The cysteine opens and the phenylalanine closes a CDR3 of 15 amino acids. Solely the CDR3 DNA is kept, with 45 bases framed from the first base. Libraries were prepared through 5' RACE. The instrument was an Illumina HiSeq 2500. A second PCR of roughly 6 to 11 cycles was run with a J-beta primer mix and a sample-barcoded 5' primer. Each TCR beta cDNA molecule received a unique molecular identifier from a template-switch 5' adaptor carrying 12 random nucleotides. At least 2.5 million CDR3-containing paired-end reads were obtained from each sample. First-strand cDNA was synthesized from all RNA with the Mint cDNA synthesis kit, primed by a TRBC-specific oligonucleotide. After uracil-DNA glycosylase treatment, a first 18-cycle PCR used universal primers M1SS and BC2_uni_R on all cDNA. The original methods were these. Each sample was normalized by randomly selecting 1 million high-quality reads, each carrying a distinct molecular identifier. Reads with shared molecular identifiers were discarded instead of being binned into consensus sequences. CDR3 identification, clonotype clustering and error correction used MiTCR with a Q25 quality threshold and the strictest error-elimination algorithm. A nonparametric unseen species model with Euler transformation was used to estimate lower-bound total TCR beta diversity. TCRdb itself trimmed the public reads at Q25 with fastp, ran MiXCR and retained productive beta chains. Duplicate CDR3 protein sequences are folded into a single record with the most common DNA and genes. Here the V and J calls rest on TCRdb's processing, not on the authors' analysis. This sample comprises about 1.1 million distinct CDR3 sequences, roughly two fifths of them detected only once. The ten largest clones take up less than 15% of the sample.

Findings and caveats that apply to the study as a whole: Observed TCR beta diversity correlated strongly with the percentage of naive T cells measured by flow cytometry. Conclusive comparison of naive and antigen-experienced compartments was prevented by the profiling of bulk unsorted PBMCs. Compared with the aged group, the long-lived group had more naive CD4+ T cells, fewer expanded clones and increased TCR diversity, suggesting age selection. Estimates of total diversity based on one million sequenced T cells were considered lower bounds and underestimates. Because the CMV infection status of the donors was unknown, age-related changes in expanded clonotypes may potentially have been confounded. As age increased, observed TCR beta diversity per million T cells dropped in a roughly linear way, and a significant reduction was already evident by age about 36.

In the case of this clonotype: Its specific antigen is unknown. Qualities for individual bases were not recorded, and no much larger clone is one base off.

Donors were about 36 systemically healthy Caucasian individuals from Russia aged roughly 6 to 90 years. Around 9.7 milliliters of peripheral blood were collected from each donor into EDTA-treated Vacutainer tubes. Ficoll-Paque density-gradient centrifugation was used to isolate PBMCs, with at least 6.5 million per sample. Trizol reagent was used to extract total RNA from the PBMCs, yielding at least 5 micrograms per sample. For every donor, flow cytometry on a PBMC aliquot measured the percentage of naive CD45RAhigh/CD27high T cells. The receptor was isolated from a man aged 18 to 35 in good health. Recombination connected TRBV30 to TRBJ2-2; TRBD2 agrees with 7 junctional bases. Sequencing used blood. The CDR3 in this case is CAWGEGPPNTGELFF. In nucleotide form, the sequence is TGTGCCTGGGGGGAGGGGCCTCCGAACACCGGGGAGCTGTTTTTT.